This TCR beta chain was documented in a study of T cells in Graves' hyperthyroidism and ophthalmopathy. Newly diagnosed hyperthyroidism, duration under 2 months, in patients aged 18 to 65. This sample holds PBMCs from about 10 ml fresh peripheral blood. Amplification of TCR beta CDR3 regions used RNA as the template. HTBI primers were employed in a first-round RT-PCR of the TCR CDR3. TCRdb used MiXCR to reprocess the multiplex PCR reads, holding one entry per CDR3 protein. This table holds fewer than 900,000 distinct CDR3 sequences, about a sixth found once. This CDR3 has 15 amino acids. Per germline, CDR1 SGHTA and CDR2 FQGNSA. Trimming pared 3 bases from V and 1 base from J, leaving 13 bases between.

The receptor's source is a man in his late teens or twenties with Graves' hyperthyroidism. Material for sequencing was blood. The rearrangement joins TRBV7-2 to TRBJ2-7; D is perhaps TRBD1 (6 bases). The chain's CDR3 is CASSFSRGASYEQYF. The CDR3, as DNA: TGTGCCAGCAGCTTCTCCAGGGGTGCATCCTACGAGCAGTACTTC.